The T cell receptor beta chain under discussion was sequenced for a study of CD8+ T cells in alopecia areata. This clone was counted only a few times. Following extraction, RNA underwent reverse transcription to cDNA, which served as the sequencing template. TCRdb keeps only in-frame clones here, not all; method: immunoSEQ multiplex PCR. The sample has 100,000 to 150,000 clones; 60% to 65% are singletons. Treatment: oral pan-JAK inhibitor, 5-10 mg twice daily. The germline CDR1 and CDR2 sequences are SNHLY and FYNNEI. The CDR3 extends over 13 amino acids. The V and J ends lost 4 bases and 4 bases respectively, with 8 bases between them.

This receptor was taken from a human donor with alopecia areata. The source material was CD4+ T cells sorted from blood, sampled at week 4, from a patient treated with tofacitinib. V and J are TRBV2 and TRBJ2-1, with a possible D match to TRBD2 (6 bases). CDR3 sequence reads: CASSAGTYNEQFF. The CDR3 nucleotides are TGTGCCAGCAGTGCCGGGACTTACAATGAGCAGTTCTTC.